This entry lists 10 T cell receptor beta chains sequenced from one sample in a study of vaccination effects on CD4 cells after COVID-19. Sequencing followed a ViraFEST assay step that expanded antigen-specific CD4+ T cells with viral peptide pools. The culture ran for approximately 9 days before CD4+ T cells were isolated. Produced via immunoSEQ multiplex PCR; TCRdb's table is partial and in-frame only. The sample holds around 83,000 clones, about 74% seen once. Their target antigens are unknown. The sample consisted of CD4+ T cells from PBMCs cultured with HCoV-229E spike peptides, taken before COVID-19 vaccination. These receptors were collected from a human donor who received a COVID-19 vaccine.

The chain combines TRBV9 with TRBJ2-5; 8 bases fit TRBD1. V gave up 3 bases and J gave up 4 bases; unmatched junction bases: 2. The germline V gene encodes CDR1 SGDLS and CDR2 YYNGEE. The CDR3 is 13 residues long. The chain's CDR3 is CASSATGVETQYF. In DNA, the CDR3 is TGTGCCAGCAGCGCGACAGGGGTAGAGACCCAGTACTTC.

This sequence joins TRBV9 and TRBJ1-1; D remains unclear. This CDR3 comprises 17 residues. V shed 3 bases and J shed 1 base, with 19 bases lying between them. CDR1 and CDR2 (germline): SGDLS, YYNGEE. The CDR3 nucleotides are TGTGCCAGCAGCGCCGATACGGGTCTTTTTAAGAACACTGAAGCTTTCTTT. Translation gives CASSADTGLFKNTEAFF. Complete variable domain (other parts from reference TRBV9 and TRBJ1-1): DSGVTQTPKHLITATGQRVTLRCSPRSGDLSVYWYQQSLDQGLQFLIQYYNGEERAKGNILERFSAQQFPDLHSELNLSSLELGDSALYFCASSADTGLFKNTEAFFGQGTRLTVV.

The V call is TRBV6-5, the J call TRBJ2-1, with D hard to call. V was cut by 7 bases and J by 4 bases, with 11 bases left in between. CDR1 is MNHEY and CDR2 is SVGAGI in the germline V gene. The CDR3 consists of 13 residues. The CDR3 bases are TGTGCCAGCACCATAATGGGGTACAATGAGCAGTTCTTC. Translated: CASTIMGYNEQFF.

V usage is TRBV2 and J usage is TRBJ1-2; D is unclear. The V and J ends lost 4 bases and 4 bases respectively, with 19 bases between them. Germline V gene sequence: CDR1 SNHLY, CDR2 FYNNEI. CDR3 size: 16 residues. The CDR3 DNA is TGTGCCAGCAGTGCGAAAGCCATAAGCATAGTCTATGGCTACACCTTC. This encodes CASSAKAISIVYGYTF.

The chain links TRBV30 to TRBJ1-6; TRBD1 agrees at 7 bases. Germline V gene data show CDR1 as GTSNPN and CDR2 as SVGIG (reference sequence). This CDR3 comprises 14 residues. J lost 11 bases, V lost 1 base, and 8 bases had no gene match. The CDR3 DNA sequence: TGTGCCTGGAGTGGGGAGGGGGCTAGTGCACCCCTCCACTTT. Translated, it gives CAWSGEGASAPLHF.

The chain employs TRBV5-4 and TRBJ2-3, with 7 bases aligning to TRBD1. V trimming: 3 bases; J trimming: 1 base; junction bases outside the gene matches: 2. The CDR3 covers 14 residues. Per germline, CDR1 SGHNT and CDR2 YYREEE (reference sequence). The CDR3 DNA follows: TGTGCCAGCAGCTACAGGGGCGGCACAGATACGCAGTATTTT. It yields the protein CASSYRGGTDTQYF.

The table lists this clone with a few counts. The V and J genes are TRBV18 and TRBJ2-1, with a tentative D call TRBD1 (5 bases). The CDR3 is 13 residues long. CDR1 is KGHSH, CDR2 LQKENI, per germline. With 3 bases removed from V and 5 bases from J, the gap between germline ends came to 8 bases. In DNA form, the CDR3 reads TGTGCCAGCTCACCGAGCAGGGACAATGAGCAGTTCTTC. Its translation: CASSPSRDNEQFF.

The chain couples TRBV2 to TRBJ2-5; no reliable D call. The CDR3 spans 13 residues. CDR1 is SNHLY, CDR2 FYNNEI, per germline. The V gene lost 8 bases and the J gene lost 7 bases, with 17 bases spanning the gap. The CDR3 protein is CASAAMLGATQYF. DNA for the CDR3: TGTGCCAGCGCGGCGATGCTAGGAGCGACCCAGTACTTC.

This sequence joins TRBV5-8 and TRBJ2-5; D is unresolved. The CDR3 length is 10 residues. The V gene's germline CDR1 is SGHTS and CDR2 YDEGEE. The ends were cut back, 7 bases at V and 12 bases at J, with 13 bases in the middle. The CDR3 DNA follows: TGTGCCAGCCCCGGCACTCCGAAGTACTTC. Its translation: CASPGTPKYF.

The chain combines TRBV6-5 with TRBJ1-4; TRBD1 is a possible D gene (5 bases). The germline V and J ends were trimmed by 4 bases and 6 bases, with 15 bases remaining between them. CDR1 MNHEY and CDR2 SVGAGI come from the germline V gene. The CDR3 extends over 15 amino acids. CDR3 sequence (DNA): TGTGCCAGCAGTTCACCAGGGAAGCGGGATGAAAAACTGTTTTTT. This sequence encodes CASSSPGKRDEKLFF.